The TCR beta chain under discussion was sequenced for a study of blood T cells in healthy people across ages. Points from the study as a whole: No conclusive comparison of naive versus antigen-experienced cells was possible with unsorted PBMCs. Higher diversity, along with more naive CD4+ cells, distinguished long-lived donors from aged donors.

A J-beta primer mix and a sample-barcoded 5' primer were used in a second PCR of about 6 to 12 cycles. In TCRdb, the 5' RACE reads were re-called with MiXCR into one record per CDR3 protein. The table records 1.5 million to 2 million distinct CDR3 sequences, 49% of them present only once. Regarding this clonotype: The antigen remains undetermined.

Germline trimming cut 6 bases from V and 5 bases from J; bases unmatched to any gene: 5. The CDR3 extends over 14 amino acids. The chain couples TRBV12-3 or TRBV12-4 to TRBJ2-3; TRBD2 agrees at 10 bases. The specimen was blood. The receptor was isolated from a woman aged 40 to 50 in good health. CDR3 nucleotide sequence: TGTGCCAGCAGCGGGACTAGCGATAGAGATACGCAGTATTTT. It is translated as CASSGTSDRDTQYF.